This TCR beta chain emerged from a study of blood T cell repertoires in COVID-19. This clone was observed once. Germline V CDR1 and CDR2: SNHLY, FYNNEI. V shed 7 bases and J shed 1 base, with 10 bases lying between them. The CDR3 runs to 13 residues. Sequencing was performed with immunoSEQ multiplex PCR; in TCRdb, only in-frame clones are kept and a portion is missing. Among about 200,000 clones listed, 85% to 90% were seen once. The source is a man aged 45-65 years with acute or convalescent COVID-19. Sequencing input: peripheral blood. The J gene is TRBJ1-1, the V gene TRBV2; no definite D call. The DNA of the CDR3 is TGTGCCAGCACTCAGTTACAGAACACTGAAGCTTTCTTT. Its protein is CASTQLQNTEAFF.